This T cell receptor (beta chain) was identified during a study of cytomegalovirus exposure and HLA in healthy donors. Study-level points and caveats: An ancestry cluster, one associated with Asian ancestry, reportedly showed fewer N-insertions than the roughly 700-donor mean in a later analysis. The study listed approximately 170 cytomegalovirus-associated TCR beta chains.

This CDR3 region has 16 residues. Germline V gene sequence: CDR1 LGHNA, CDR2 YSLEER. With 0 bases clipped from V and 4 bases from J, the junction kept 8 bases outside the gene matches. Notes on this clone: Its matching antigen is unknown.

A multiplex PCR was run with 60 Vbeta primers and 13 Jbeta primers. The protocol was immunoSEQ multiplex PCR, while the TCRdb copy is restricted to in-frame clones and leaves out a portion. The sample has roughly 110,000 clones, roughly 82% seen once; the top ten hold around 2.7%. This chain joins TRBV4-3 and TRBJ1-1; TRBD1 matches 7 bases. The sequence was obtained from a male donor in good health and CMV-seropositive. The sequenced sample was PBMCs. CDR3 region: CASSQDIPHRGTEAFF. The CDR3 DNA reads TGCGCCAGCAGCCAAGATATCCCGCACAGGGGCACTGAAGCTTTCTTT.